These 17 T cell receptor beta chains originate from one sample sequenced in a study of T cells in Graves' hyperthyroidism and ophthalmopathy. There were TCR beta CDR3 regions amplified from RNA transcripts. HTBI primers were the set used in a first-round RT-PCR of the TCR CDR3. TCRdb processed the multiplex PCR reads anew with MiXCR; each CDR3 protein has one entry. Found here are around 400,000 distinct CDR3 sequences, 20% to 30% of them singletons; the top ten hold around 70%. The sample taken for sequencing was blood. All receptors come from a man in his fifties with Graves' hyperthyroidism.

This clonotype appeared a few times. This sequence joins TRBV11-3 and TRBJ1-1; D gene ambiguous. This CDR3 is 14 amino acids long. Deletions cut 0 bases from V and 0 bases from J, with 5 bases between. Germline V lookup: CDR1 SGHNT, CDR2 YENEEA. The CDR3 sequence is CASSLDGLNTEAFF. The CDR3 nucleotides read TGTGCCAGCAGCTTAGACGGACTGAACACTGAAGCTTTCTTT.

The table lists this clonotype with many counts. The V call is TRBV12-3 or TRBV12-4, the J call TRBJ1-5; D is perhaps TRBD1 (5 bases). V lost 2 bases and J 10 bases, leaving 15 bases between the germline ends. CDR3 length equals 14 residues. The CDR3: CASSLQGKGGPQHF. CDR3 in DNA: TGTGCCAGCAGTTTACAGGGCAAGGGTGGACCCCAGCATTTT.

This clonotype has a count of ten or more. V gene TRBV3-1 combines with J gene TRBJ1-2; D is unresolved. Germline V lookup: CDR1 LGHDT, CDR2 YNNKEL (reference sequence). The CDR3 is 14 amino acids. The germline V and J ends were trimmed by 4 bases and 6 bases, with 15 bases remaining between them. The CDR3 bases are TGTGCCAGCAGCCCGAGGACGGCCCGGGATGGCTACACCTTC. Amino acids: CASSPRTARDGYTF. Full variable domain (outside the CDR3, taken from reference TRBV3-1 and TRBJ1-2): DTAVSQTPKYLVTQMGNDKSIKCEQNLGHDTMYWYKQDSKKFLKIMFSYNNKELIINETVPNRFSPKSPDKAHLNLHINSLELGDSAVYFCASSPRTARDGYTFGSGTRLTVV.

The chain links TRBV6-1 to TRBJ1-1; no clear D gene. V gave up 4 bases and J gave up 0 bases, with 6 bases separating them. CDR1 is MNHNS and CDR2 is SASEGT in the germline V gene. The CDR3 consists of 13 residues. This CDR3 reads CASSVQMNTEAFF. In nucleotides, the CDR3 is TGTGCCAGCAGTGTGCAGATGAACACTGAAGCTTTCTTT.

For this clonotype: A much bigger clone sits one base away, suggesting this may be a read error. The CDR3 sequence is CASREGNRITIYF. The CDR3 DNA reads as TGTGCCAGCAGGGAGGGCAACAGAATCACCATATATTTT. The chain couples TRBV6-1 to TRBJ1-3; D gene ambiguous. The V gene's germline CDR1 is MNHNS and CDR2 SASEGT. Trimming shortened V by 6 bases and J by 9 bases, and 15 bases separated the two germline ends. The CDR3 contains 13 residues.

CDR3 DNA sequence: TGCAGCGTCGATGACTGGACCGGGGACAATGAGCAGTTCTTC. This codes for CSVDDWTGDNEQFF. The genes are TRBV29-1 and TRBJ2-1; perhaps TRBD2 as D (5 bases). The germline V and J ends were trimmed by 6 bases and 5 bases, with 17 bases remaining between them. The CDR3 contains 14 residues. The germline CDR1 and CDR2 sequences are SQVTM and ANQGSEA.

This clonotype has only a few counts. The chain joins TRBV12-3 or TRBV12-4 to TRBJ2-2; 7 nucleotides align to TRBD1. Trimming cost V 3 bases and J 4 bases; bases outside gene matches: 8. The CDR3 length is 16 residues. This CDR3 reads CASSFRTGVGTGELFF. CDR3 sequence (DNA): TGTGCCAGCAGTTTTCGGACAGGAGTAGGCACCGGGGAGCTGTTTTTT.

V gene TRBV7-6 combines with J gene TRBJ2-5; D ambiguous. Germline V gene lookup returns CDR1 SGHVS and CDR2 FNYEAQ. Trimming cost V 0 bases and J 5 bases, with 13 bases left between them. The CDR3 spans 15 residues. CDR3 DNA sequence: TGTGCCAGCAGCTTAGCACCTACACCGGAGGAGACCCAGTACTTC. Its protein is CASSLAPTPEETQYF.

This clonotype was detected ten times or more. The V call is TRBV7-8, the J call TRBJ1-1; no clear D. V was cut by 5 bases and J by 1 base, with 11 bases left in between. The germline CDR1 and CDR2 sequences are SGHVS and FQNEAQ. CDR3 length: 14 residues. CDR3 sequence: CASSTLDGNTEAFF. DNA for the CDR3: TGTGCCAGCAGCACCTTGGACGGGAACACTGAAGCTTTCTTT.

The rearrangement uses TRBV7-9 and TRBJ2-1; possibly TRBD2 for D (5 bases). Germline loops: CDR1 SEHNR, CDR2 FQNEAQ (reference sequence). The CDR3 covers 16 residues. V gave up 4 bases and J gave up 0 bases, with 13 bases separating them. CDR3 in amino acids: CASSSSGGSSYNEQFF. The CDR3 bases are TGTGCCAGCAGCTCCTCGGGTGGGAGCTCCTACAATGAGCAGTTCTTC. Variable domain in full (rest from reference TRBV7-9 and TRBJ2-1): DTGVSQNPRHKITKRGQNVTFRCDPISEHNRLYWYRQTLGQGPEFLTYFQNEAQLEKSRLLSDRFSAERPKGSFSTLEIQRTEQGDSAMYLCASSSSGGSSYNEQFFGPGTRLTVL.

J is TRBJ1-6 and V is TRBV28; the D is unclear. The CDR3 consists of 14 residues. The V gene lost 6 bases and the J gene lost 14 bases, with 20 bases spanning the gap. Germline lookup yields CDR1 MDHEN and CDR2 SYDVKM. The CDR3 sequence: CASRSRIYLRSLHF. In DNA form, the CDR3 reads TGTGCCAGCAGATCCCGAATTTACCTCCGGTCCCTCCACTTT.

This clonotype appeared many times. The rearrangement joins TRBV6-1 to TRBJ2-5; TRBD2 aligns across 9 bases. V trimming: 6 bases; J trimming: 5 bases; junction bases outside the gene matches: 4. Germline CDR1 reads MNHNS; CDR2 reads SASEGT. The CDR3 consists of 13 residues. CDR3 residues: CASRGLARETQYF. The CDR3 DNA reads TGTGCCAGCAGAGGACTAGCGCGGGAGACCCAGTACTTC.

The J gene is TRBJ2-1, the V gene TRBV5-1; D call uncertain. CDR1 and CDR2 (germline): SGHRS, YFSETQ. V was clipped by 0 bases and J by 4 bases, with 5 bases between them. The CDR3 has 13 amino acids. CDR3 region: CASSLELYNEQFF. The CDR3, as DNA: TGCGCCAGCAGCTTGGAACTTTACAATGAGCAGTTCTTC.

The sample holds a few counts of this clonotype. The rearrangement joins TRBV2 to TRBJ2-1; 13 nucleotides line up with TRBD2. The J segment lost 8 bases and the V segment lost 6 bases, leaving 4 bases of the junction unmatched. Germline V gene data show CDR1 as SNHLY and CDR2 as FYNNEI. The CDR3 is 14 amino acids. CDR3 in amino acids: CASSPGLAGYEQFF. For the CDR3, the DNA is TGTGCCAGCAGCCCGGGACTAGCGGGATATGAGCAGTTCTTC.

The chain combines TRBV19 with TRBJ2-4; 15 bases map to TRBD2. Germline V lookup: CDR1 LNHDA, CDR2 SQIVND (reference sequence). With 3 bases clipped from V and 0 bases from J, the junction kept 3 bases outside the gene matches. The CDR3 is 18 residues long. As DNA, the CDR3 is TGTGCCAGTAGTATGGGACTAGCGGGAGGCCCAGCCAAAAACATTCAGTACTTC. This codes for CASSMGLAGGPAKNIQYF.

The CDR3: CASSPGQGSIEQYF. The CDR3 DNA reads as TGTGCCAGCAGCCCGGGACAGGGAAGTATCGAGCAGTACTTC. J is TRBJ2-7 and V is TRBV5-6, with 9 bases lining up with TRBD1. CDR3 length equals 14 residues. J gave up 6 bases and V 4 bases, and 8 bases lay outside the gene matches. CDR1 and CDR2 from the germline V gene are SGHDT and YYEEEE. Combining the CDR3 with reference TRBV5-6 and TRBJ2-7 gives the whole variable domain DAGVTQSPTHLIKTRGQQVTLRCSPKSGHDTVSWYQQALGQGPQFIFQYYEEEERQRGNFPDRFSGHQFPNYSSELNVNALLLGDSALYLCASSPGQGSIEQYFGPGTRLTVT.

The CDR3 sequence is CASSRQGMHEQFF. The CDR3 region has the DNA TGTGCCAGCAGTAGGCAGGGAATGCATGAGCAGTTCTTC. The chain links TRBV6-1 to TRBJ2-1, with D perhaps matching TRBD1 (5 bases). The germline V gene has CDR1 MNHNS and CDR2 SASEGT. CDR3 size: 13 residues. V dropped 5 bases and J dropped 8 bases, with 13 bases sitting between them.